Each of the 29 T cell receptor beta chains below was sequenced from the same sample in a study of immune heterogeneity within non-small cell lung tumors. TCR beta CDR3 amplification used multiplex PCR with 32 V and 13 J primers. TCRdb reprocessed the multiplex PCR reads via MiXCR and lists one record per CDR3 protein. The sample records under 35,000 distinct CDR3 sequences, about 30% being singletons. Bulk tumor genomic DNA constituted the template, at around 600 ng per sample. Several biopsies per primary tumor, spaced far apart, were taken during surgery. Undergoing curative surgery were patients whose non-small cell lung cancer was untreated and newly diagnosed. Source material: lung tumor tissue. The receptors were gathered from a man aged 35-49 years with non-small cell lung cancer.

This clonotype appeared a few times. The V and J genes are TRBV12-3 or TRBV12-4 and TRBJ2-1, with D possibly being TRBD2 (5 bases). V lost 7 bases and J lost 1, with 17 bases in between. CDR3 length: 16 amino acids. In nucleotides, the CDR3 is TGTGCCAGCACCGACAAGCGGTTGGTATCCTACAATGAGCAGTTCTTC. As protein: CASTDKRLVSYNEQFF.

In this sample, this clonotype turned up a few times. The chain has TRBV19 and TRBJ2-1; D gene unclear. CDR1 LNHDA and CDR2 SQIVND come from the germline V gene (reference sequence). The length of the CDR3 is 15 residues. V was clipped by 7 bases and J by 0 bases, with 13 bases between them. The CDR3, as DNA: TGTGCCAGTACGGTATCTCGGAGCTCCTACAATGAGCAGTTCTTC. As protein: CASTVSRSSYNEQFF.

This clonotype turned up a few times. V gene TRBV3-1 combines with J gene TRBJ1-1; D possibly corresponds to TRBD1 (6 bases). This CDR3 has 13 amino acids. V dropped 0 bases and J dropped 6 bases, with 8 bases sitting between them. The germline V gene has CDR1 LGHDT and CDR2 YNNKEL (reference sequence). For the CDR3, the DNA is TGTGCCAGCAGCCAAGAAGGGGGTTCTGAAGCTTTCTTT. It specifies CASSQEGGSEAFF.

Concerning this clonotype: This sequence may be a read error, since a much larger clone differs from it by one base. V gene TRBV4-2 combines with J gene TRBJ2-7, with TRBD1 identical over 9 bases. Germline V CDR1 and CDR2: LGHNA, YNFKEQ. This CDR3 has 15 residues. The CDR3, as DNA: TGTGCCAGCAGCCAGGGACAGGGAGGCACCTACGAGAAGTACTTC. Its protein is CASSQGQGGTYEKYF.

This clonotype has just a few counts. The rearrangement joins TRBV18 to TRBJ1-5, with D perhaps TRBD1 (5 bases). This CDR3 comprises 13 residues. The germline V gene encodes CDR1 KGHSH and CDR2 LQKENI. V lost 4 bases to trimming and J lost 5 bases, with 9 bases between them. The DNA of the CDR3 is TGTGCCAGCTCACAGGGGAGGGATCAGCCCCAGCATTTT. Translating it yields CASSQGRDQPQHF.

This chain uses TRBV29-1 with TRBJ2-5, with D perhaps being TRBD1 or TRBD2 (5 bases each). Germline V gene data show CDR1 as SQVTM and CDR2 as ANQGSEA. The V end lost 7 bases, the J end lost 5 bases, and 20 bases lay between the germline ends. This CDR3 spans 14 amino acids. CDR3 residues: CSGVATASVETQYF. The CDR3 nucleotides read TGCAGCGGGGTAGCGACAGCAAGCGTGGAGACCCAGTACTTC.

This clonotype was seen many times. The V and J genes are TRBV12-3 or TRBV12-4 and TRBJ1-5; TRBD1 might be the D (6 bases). V was trimmed by 5 bases and J by 5 bases, leaving 10 bases between them. This CDR3 comprises 13 residues. CDR3 loop: CASSTGQYQPQHF. The CDR3 DNA sequence: TGTGCCAGCAGTACAGGACAGTATCAGCCCCAGCATTTT.

The table lists this clonotype with many counts. The chain carries TRBV15 and TRBJ2-3, with 8 bases matching TRBD2. Trimming at V came to 8 bases and at J to 4 bases, leaving 11 bases not matched to a gene. Per germline, CDR1 LNHNV and CDR2 YYDKDF (reference sequence). The length of the CDR3 is 15 residues. The CDR3 loop is CATFLSGSYSDTQYF. In DNA form, the CDR3 reads TGTGCCACCTTTCTAAGCGGGAGTTATTCAGATACGCAGTATTTT.

Points on this clonotype: A much larger clone differs from this one at a single base, so this may be a read error. The gene calls are TRBV24-1 and TRBJ1-5; 7 bases are shared with TRBD1. J gave up 0 bases and V 5 bases, and 6 bases lay outside the gene matches. Germline assignment: CDR1 KGHDR and CDR2 SFDVKD. This CDR3 has 16 residues. The CDR3 region has the DNA TGTGCCACCAGTGTCCGAGGGGGCATTAGCAATCAGCCCCAGCATTTT. It encodes CATSVRGGISNQPQHF.

This clonotype is medium-sized within its sample. The chain carries TRBV2 and TRBJ2-7; D is ambiguous. With 5 bases removed from V and 1 base from J, the gap between germline ends came to 9 bases. The germline CDR1 and CDR2 sequences are SNHLY and FYNNEI. This CDR3 comprises 13 residues. This CDR3 is CASSSDGSYEQYF. The CDR3 bases are TGTGCCAGCAGTTCGGACGGATCCTACGAGCAGTACTTC.

This chain uses TRBV18 with TRBJ2-1, with D possibly TRBD2 on 5 matching bases. V lost 2 bases, J lost 3 bases, and 11 bases lay in between. The CDR3 is 15 residues long. Germline CDR1 is KGHSH and CDR2 is LQKENI. This chain's CDR3 is CASSPGRGNYNEQFF. For the CDR3, the DNA is TGTGCCAGCTCACCAGGACGGGGAAACTACAATGAGCAGTTCTTC.

This clonotype was counted between two and nine times. The chain couples TRBV20-1 to TRBJ1-1; 8 positions agree with TRBD1. The CDR3 runs 15 residues. Per germline, CDR1 DFQATT and CDR2 SNEGSKA (reference sequence). V dropped 5 bases and J dropped 0; count of bases not matched to a gene: 8. The CDR3 region is CSASGGQAVNTEAFF. The CDR3 coding sequence is TGCAGTGCTTCAGGGGGCCAGGCTGTGAACACTGAAGCTTTCTTT.

This sequence joins TRBV7-2 and TRBJ2-7; D might be TRBD1 (6 bases). This CDR3 is built from 15 residues. V lost 0 bases to trimming and J lost 0 bases, with 9 bases between them. The germline CDR1 and CDR2 sequences are SGHTA and FQGNSA. The CDR3 DNA sequence: TGTGCCAGCAGCTTAGCTGGGGACATCTCCTACGAGCAGTACTTC. Its protein product is CASSLAGDISYEQYF.

In the case of this clonotype: A much larger clone differs from this one at a single base, so this may be a read error. V usage is TRBV20-1 and J usage is TRBJ2-7, with D tentatively TRBD2 (6 bases). This CDR3 is built from 14 residues. Germline-derived CDR1 and CDR2 are DFQATT and SNEGSKA (reference sequence). The CDR3 sequence is CSARRSGGTYEQNF. The CDR3 DNA sequence: TGCAGTGCTAGACGGTCCGGGGGTACCTACGAGCAGAACTTC.

The rearrangement links TRBV19 to TRBJ1-6; D gene unclear. CDR1 and CDR2 from the germline V gene are LNHDA and SQIVND (reference sequence). Trimming pared 6 bases from V and 7 bases from J, leaving 10 bases between. CDR3 length equals 13 residues. CDR3 residues: CASRSETNSPLHF. The DNA of the CDR3 is TGTGCCAGTAGGTCAGAAACGAATTCACCCCTCCACTTT.

The rearrangement uses TRBV29-1 and TRBJ1-4; D is undetermined. V lost 2 bases and J 5 bases, leaving 9 bases between the germline ends. Germline CDR1 SQVTM, CDR2 ANQGSEA. This CDR3 comprises 13 residues. The CDR3 is CSVEPAPNEKLFF. The CDR3 nucleotides are TGCAGCGTTGAACCAGCCCCGAATGAAAAACTGTTTTTT. Together with reference TRBV29-1 and TRBJ1-4, the CDR3 gives the full variable domain: SAVISQKPSRDICQRGTSLTIQCQVDSQVTMMFWYRQQPGQSLTLIATANQGSEATYESGFVIDKFPISRPNLTFSTLTVSNMSPEDSSIYLCSVEPAPNEKLFFGSGTQLSVL.

This chain uses TRBV18 with TRBJ2-5; D remains unclear. The length of the CDR3 is 14 residues. V was clipped by 6 bases and J by 1 base, with 12 bases between them. In germline, CDR1 is KGHSH, CDR2 LQKENI. The CDR3 sequence is CASSSARAQETQYF. CDR3 coding DNA: TGTGCCAGCTCGTCGGCAAGGGCCCAAGAGACCCAGTACTTC.

V gene TRBV28 combines with J gene TRBJ2-3; D might be TRBD2 (5 bases). Trimming cost V 10 bases and J 2 bases, with 22 bases left between them. The CDR3 length is 16 residues. CDR1 and CDR2 (germline): MDHEN, SYDVKM. CDR3: CATLTSPGRITDTQYF. In nucleotides, the CDR3 is TGTGCCACTCTTACTTCCCCGGGAAGAATCACAGATACGCAGTATTTT. Combining the CDR3 with reference TRBV28 and TRBJ2-3 gives the whole variable domain DVKVTQSSRYLVKRTGEKVFLECVQDMDHENMFWYRQDPGLGLRLIYFSYDVKMKEKGDIPEGYSVSREKKERFSLILESASTNQTSMYLCATLTSPGRITDTQYFGPGTRLTVL.

At least ten counts were recorded for this clonotype. The J gene is TRBJ2-7, the V gene TRBV20-1; a weak D match, TRBD2 (5 bases). The CDR3 extends over 14 amino acids. The germline V and J ends were trimmed by 6 bases and 2 bases, with 17 bases remaining between them. CDR1 is DFQATT, CDR2 SNEGSKA, per germline (reference sequence). CDR3 DNA sequence: TGCAGTGCCCAAGACCTCGACGGGACCTACGAGCAGTACTTC. Encoded protein: CSAQDLDGTYEQYF.

The V gene is TRBV14, the J gene TRBJ2-3, with a weak D call TRBD2 (6 bases). V lost 3 bases to trimming and J lost 7 bases, with 14 bases between them. The CDR3 runs 14 residues. Germline-derived CDR1 and CDR2 are SGHDN and FVKESK. CDR3 in amino acids: CASSQRAGPNTQYF. The DNA for the CDR3 is TGTGCCAGCAGCCAGAGAGCGGGCCCAAATACGCAGTATTTT.

The chain links TRBV11-3 to TRBJ2-7, with TRBD2 matching 11 bases. V gave up 4 bases and J gave up 5 bases; unmatched junction bases: 4. Germline values: CDR1 SGHNT, CDR2 YENEEA. The CDR3 length is 14 residues. The CDR3 sequence is CASSWGLAVDEQYF. CDR3 sequence (DNA): TGTGCCAGCAGCTGGGGACTAGCGGTAGACGAGCAGTACTTC.

V gene TRBV7-2 combines with J gene TRBJ2-3; D not resolved. The CDR3 length is 12 residues. The germline V and J ends were trimmed by 6 bases and 4 bases, with 8 bases remaining between them. Germline values: CDR1 SGHTA, CDR2 FQGNSA. As DNA, the CDR3 is TGTGCCAGCAGTTTAAGATCAGATACGCAGTATTTT. This codes for CASSLRSDTQYF. Full variable domain (missing parts from reference TRBV7-2 and TRBJ2-3): GAGVSQSPSNKVTEKGKDVELRCDPISGHTALYWYRQSLGQGLEFLIYFQGNSAPDKSGLPSDRFSAERTGGSVSTLTIQRTQQEDSAVYLCASSLRSDTQYFGPGTRLTVL.

In regard to this clonotype: A much larger clonotype is one base distant, so this may be a read error. The chain couples TRBV6-5 to TRBJ1-2, with a possible D match to TRBD1 (6 bases). The CDR3 contains 15 residues. Trimming took 3 bases from V and 4 from J, leaving 15 bases between them. CDR1 is MNHEY, CDR2 SVGAGI, per germline. The CDR3 protein is CASSYGRGAFYGYTF. In DNA, the CDR3 is TGTGCCAGCAGTTATGGCAGGGGCGCCTTCTATGGCTACACCTTC.

V gene TRBV2 combines with J gene TRBJ2-5, with D possibly being TRBD2 (5 bases). Looked up from germline, CDR1 is SNHLY and CDR2 is FYNNEI. V was cut by 8 bases and J by 2 bases, with 12 bases left in between. CDR3 size: 13 residues. CDR3 region: CASRERLQETQYF. CDR3 DNA: TGTGCCAGCCGGGAACGCCTACAAGAGACCCAGTACTTC.

At least ten counts were recorded for this clonotype. This rearrangement joins TRBV6-6 to TRBJ2-1, with TRBD2 identical over 8 bases. After removal of 0 bases from V and 7 bases from J, the junction contained 8 bases not matched to a gene. Germline V gene lookup returns CDR1 MNHNY and CDR2 SVGAGI (reference sequence). The CDR3 runs 16 residues. CDR3 coding DNA: TGTGCCAGCAGTTACTCTGGCGGGGGGCCCTGGAATGAGCAGTTCTTC. Protein sequence: CASSYSGGGPWNEQFF.

As to this clonotype: The final CDR3 position lacks the conserved phenylalanine or tryptophan, pointing to a likely read error. The chain carries TRBV9 and TRBJ2-5; D gene uncertain. This CDR3 has 13 residues. Trimming took 0 bases from V and 4 from J, leaving 7 bases between them. Germline CDR1 SGDLS, CDR2 YYNGEE. The CDR3, as DNA: TGTGCCAGCAGCGTAGCCCCCCCAGAGACCCAGTACCTC. It encodes CASSVAPPETQYL.

This clonotype was found many times. V gene TRBV20-1 combines with J gene TRBJ1-4, with D unclear. V was pared by 3 bases and J by 4 bases, with 15 bases between. This CDR3 region has 15 residues. CDR1 DFQATT and CDR2 SNEGSKA come from the germline V gene (reference sequence). CDR3 sequence: CSASKPGVLNEKLFF. In DNA, the CDR3 is TGCAGTGCTAGTAAACCCGGGGTCCTTAATGAAAAACTGTTTTTT.

Ten or more counts support this clonotype. The chain combines TRBV5-6 with TRBJ2-1, with 9 bases lining up with TRBD2. The V gene end was trimmed by 2 bases and the J gene end by 8 bases; junction bases not matched to a gene: 5. Germline CDR1 SGHDT, CDR2 YYEEEE. The CDR3 loop spans 14 amino acids. Here the CDR3 reads CASSFGTSFYEQFF. As DNA, the CDR3 is TGTGCCAGCAGCTTCGGGACTAGCTTTTATGAGCAGTTCTTC.

Notes on this clonotype: A clone one base away is much larger, so this may be a read error. The chain couples TRBV24-1 to TRBJ2-2; 7 nucleotides align to TRBD2. J lost 5 bases, V lost 9 bases, and 8 bases had no gene match. This CDR3 has 14 amino acids. Germline loops: CDR1 KGHDR, CDR2 SFDVKD. The CDR3, as DNA: TGTGCCACCGGCGCGGGGGAATGGACCGGGGAGCTGTTTTTT. It yields the protein CATGAGEWTGELFF.